This T cell receptor (beta chain) was recorded in a study of CD8 T cells in Susac syndrome (dated by TCRdb to about 2019). Broadly, across the study: Repertoire sequencing was used to test whether CD8+ T cell activation and differentiation in Susac syndrome was antigen driven. The study compared CD8+ T cell repertoire clonality among roughly eleven healthy donors, around 14 Susac syndrome patients and around 16 multiple sclerosis patients.

RNA was extracted using the RNeasy kit, and about 0.45 to 1 microgram was reverse transcribed with random hexamers. The immunoSEQ multiplex PCR assay, which covers 54 Vbeta and 13 Jbeta segments, was used to amplify TCR beta CDR3 regions. To correct PCR amplification bias, a synthetic template baseline was used for both primer optimization and computational correction. The paper's processing steps were these. Reads were annotated to V, D and J genes per IMGT and analyzed with immunoSEQ Analyzer, keeping only productive sequences. To calculate clonality, Shannon entropy was normalized by log2 of the number of productive unique sequences and then subtracted from one. For each patient and control, public and private clones were evaluated among the 100 most prevalent clones. Clones were defined as Susac-specific when absent from the healthy and MS cohorts, from approximately 970 published viral clones and from other ImmuneACCESS disease sequences. TCRdb handled the public reads itself, with Q25 trimming in fastp and clone calling in MiXCR, and kept productive beta chains. A single entry per CDR3 protein holds the most common genes and DNA from its merged rows. These V and J calls originate from TCRdb's pipeline instead of the authors' own analysis. The sample includes about 76,000 distinct CDR3 sequences, with 75% to 95% observed a single time. The ten largest clones represent less than 0.6% of the sample.

Notes on this clonotype: The target of this receptor is not known. Qualities for individual bases were not recorded, and no much larger clone is one base off.

There are 15 amino acids in the CDR3, from cysteine to phenylalanine inclusive. The only DNA kept is the CDR3, 45 bases in frame from the first base. Reading the germline V gene gives CDR1 MNHEY and CDR2 SVGAGI. V is pared back by 2 bases and J by 3 bases, with 14 bases lying between the germline termini. Peripheral blood CD8+ and CD4+ T cells from healthy donors, Susac syndrome patients and multiple sclerosis patients were profiled using high-throughput TCR beta sequencing. Treatment-naive patients with stable or active relapsing-remitting disease fulfilling revised McDonald criteria were used as multiple sclerosis controls. CD8+ TEMRA cells were enriched by FACS, while bulk CD8+ and CD4+ T cells were purified by magnetic negative isolation. Blood was drawn into EDTA tubes, processed within 24 hours, and PBMCs were isolated by density gradient centrifugation. PBMCs intended for TCR sequencing were frozen in liquid nitrogen and were later thawed in a 37 degrees C water bath. Purity of sorted or isolated CD4+, CD8+ and CD8+ TEMRA cells was at least 90%.

Results the study describes overall, beyond this receptor: The number of individuals in the TCR sequencing and HLA analysis was recognized as being relatively small.

The origin of this receptor is a human donor with multiple sclerosis. Material for sequencing was CD8+ T cells from PBMCs. This receptor chain uses TRBV6-5 and TRBJ2-7, with a weak D call of TRBD2 (6 bases match). The CDR3 protein: CASSYRGGTFYEQYF. The nucleotides are TGTGCCAGCAGTTACCGGGGCGGGACCTTCTACGAGCAGTACTTC.